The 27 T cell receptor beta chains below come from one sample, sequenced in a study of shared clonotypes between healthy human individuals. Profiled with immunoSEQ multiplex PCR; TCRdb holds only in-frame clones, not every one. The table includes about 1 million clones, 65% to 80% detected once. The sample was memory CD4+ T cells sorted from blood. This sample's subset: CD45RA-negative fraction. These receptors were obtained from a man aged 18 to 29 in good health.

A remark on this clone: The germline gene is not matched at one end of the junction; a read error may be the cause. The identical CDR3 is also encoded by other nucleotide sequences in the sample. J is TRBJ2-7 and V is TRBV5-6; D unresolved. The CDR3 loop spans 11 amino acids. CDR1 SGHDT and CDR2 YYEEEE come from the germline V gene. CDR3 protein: CASSFRYEQYF. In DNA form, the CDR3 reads TGTGCCAGTAGCTTCCGGTACGAGCAGTACTTC.

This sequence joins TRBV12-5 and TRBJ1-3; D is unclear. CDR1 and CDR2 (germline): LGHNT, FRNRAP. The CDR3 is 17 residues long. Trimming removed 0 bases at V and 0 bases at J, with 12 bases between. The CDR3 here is CASGLVQFRGSGNTIYF. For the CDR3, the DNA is TGTGCTAGTGGTTTGGTACAGTTTCGAGGCTCTGGAAACACCATATATTTT.

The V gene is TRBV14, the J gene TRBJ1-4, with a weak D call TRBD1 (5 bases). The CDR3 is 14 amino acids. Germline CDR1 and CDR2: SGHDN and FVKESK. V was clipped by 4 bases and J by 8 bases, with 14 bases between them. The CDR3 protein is CASSLTGLREKLFF. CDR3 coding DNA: TGTGCCAGCAGCCTAACAGGTCTGCGCGAAAAACTGTTTTTT.

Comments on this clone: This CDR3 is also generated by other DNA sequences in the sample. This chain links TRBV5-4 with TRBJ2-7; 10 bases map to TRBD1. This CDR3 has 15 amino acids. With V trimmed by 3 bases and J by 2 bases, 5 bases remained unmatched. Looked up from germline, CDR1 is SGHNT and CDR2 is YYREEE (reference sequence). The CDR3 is CASSSPGQGTYEQYF. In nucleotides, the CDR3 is TGTGCCAGCAGCTCCCCGGGACAGGGGACCTACGAGCAGTACTTC.

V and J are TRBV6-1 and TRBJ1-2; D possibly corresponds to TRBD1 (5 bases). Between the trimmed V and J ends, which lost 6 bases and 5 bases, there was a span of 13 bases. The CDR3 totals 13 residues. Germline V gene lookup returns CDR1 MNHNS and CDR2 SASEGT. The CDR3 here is CASRPGREYGYTF. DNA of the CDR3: TGTGCCAGCAGACCAGGGCGGGAGTATGGCTACACCTTC.

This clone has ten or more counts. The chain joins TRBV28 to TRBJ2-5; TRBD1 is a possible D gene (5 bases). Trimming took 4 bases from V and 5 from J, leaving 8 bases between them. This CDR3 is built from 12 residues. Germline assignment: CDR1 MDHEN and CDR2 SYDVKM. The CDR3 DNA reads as TGTGCCAGCAGTTCGACAGTGGAGACCCAGTACTTC. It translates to CASSSTVETQYF. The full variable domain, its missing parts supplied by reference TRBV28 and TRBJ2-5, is DVKVTQSSRYLVKRTGEKVFLECVQDMDHENMFWYRQDPGLGLRLIYFSYDVKMKEKGDIPEGYSVSREKKERFSLILESASTNQTSMYLCASSSTVETQYFGPGTRLLVL.

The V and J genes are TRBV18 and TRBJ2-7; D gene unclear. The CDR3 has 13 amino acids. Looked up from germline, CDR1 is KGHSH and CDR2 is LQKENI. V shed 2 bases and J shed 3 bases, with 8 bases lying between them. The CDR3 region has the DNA TGTGCCAGCTCACCAGGGCAGTTCTACGAGCAGTACTTC. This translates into CASSPGQFYEQYF.

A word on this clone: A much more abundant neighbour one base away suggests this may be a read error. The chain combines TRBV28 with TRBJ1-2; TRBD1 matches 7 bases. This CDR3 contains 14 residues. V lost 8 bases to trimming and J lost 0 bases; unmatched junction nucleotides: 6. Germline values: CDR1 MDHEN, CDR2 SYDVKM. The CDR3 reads CASGSGTANYGYTF. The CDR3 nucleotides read TGTGCCAGCGGCTCCGGGACAGCTAACTATGGCTACACCTTC.

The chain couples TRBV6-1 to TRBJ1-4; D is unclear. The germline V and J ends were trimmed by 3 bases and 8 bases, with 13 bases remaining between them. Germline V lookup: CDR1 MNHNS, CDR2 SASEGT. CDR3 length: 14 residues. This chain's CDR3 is CASSDPLSPEKLFF. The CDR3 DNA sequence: TGTGCCAGCAGTGACCCGCTCTCTCCCGAAAAACTGTTTTTT.

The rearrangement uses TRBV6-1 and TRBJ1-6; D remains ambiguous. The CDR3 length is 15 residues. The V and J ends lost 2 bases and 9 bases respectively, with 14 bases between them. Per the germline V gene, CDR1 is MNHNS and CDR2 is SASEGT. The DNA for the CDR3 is TGTGCCAGCAGTGAACAGAGGGAAGGACGTTCACCCCTCCACTTT. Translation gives CASSEQREGRSPLHF.

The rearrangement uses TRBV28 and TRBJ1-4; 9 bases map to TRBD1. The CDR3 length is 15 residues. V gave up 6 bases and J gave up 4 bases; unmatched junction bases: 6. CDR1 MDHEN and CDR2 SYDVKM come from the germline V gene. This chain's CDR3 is CASRGTGGLNEKLFF. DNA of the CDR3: TGTGCCAGCAGGGGAACAGGGGGCCTTAATGAAAAACTGTTTTTT.

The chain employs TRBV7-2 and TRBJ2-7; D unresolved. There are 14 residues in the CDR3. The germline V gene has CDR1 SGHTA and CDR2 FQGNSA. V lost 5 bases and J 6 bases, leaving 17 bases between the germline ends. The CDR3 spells CASSTPLGSGEQYF. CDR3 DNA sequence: TGTGCCAGCAGCACTCCTTTGGGATCGGGCGAGCAGTACTTC.

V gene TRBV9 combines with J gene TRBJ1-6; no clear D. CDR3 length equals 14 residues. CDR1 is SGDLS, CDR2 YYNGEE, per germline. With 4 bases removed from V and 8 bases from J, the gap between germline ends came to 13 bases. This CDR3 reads CASSPEGLDSPLHF. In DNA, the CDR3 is TGTGCCAGCAGCCCCGAAGGATTGGATTCACCCCTCCACTTT. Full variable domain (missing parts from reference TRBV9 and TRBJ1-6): DSGVTQTPKHLITATGQRVTLRCSPRSGDLSVYWYQQSLDQGLQFLIQYYNGEERAKGNILERFSAQQFPDLHSELNLSSLELGDSALYFCASSPEGLDSPLHFGNGTRLTVT.

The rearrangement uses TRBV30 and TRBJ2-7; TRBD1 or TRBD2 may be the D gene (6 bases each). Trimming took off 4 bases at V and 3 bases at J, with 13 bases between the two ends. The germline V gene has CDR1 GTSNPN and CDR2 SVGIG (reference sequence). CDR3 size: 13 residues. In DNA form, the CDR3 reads TGTGCCTGGAATCCGGGGGCCGGCTACGAGCAGTACTTC. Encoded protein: CAWNPGAGYEQYF. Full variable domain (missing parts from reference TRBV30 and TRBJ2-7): SQTIHQWPATLVQPVGSPLSLECTVEGTSNPNLYWYRQAAGRGLQLLFYSVGIGQISSEVPQNLSASRPQDRQFILSSKKLLLSDSGFYLCAWNPGAGYEQYFGPGTRLTVT.

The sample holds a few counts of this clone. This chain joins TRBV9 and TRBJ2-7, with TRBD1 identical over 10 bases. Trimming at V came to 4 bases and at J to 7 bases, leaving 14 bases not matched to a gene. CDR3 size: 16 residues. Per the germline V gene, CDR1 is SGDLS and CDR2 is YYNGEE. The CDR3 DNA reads TGTGCCAGCAGCACAAACCCGGGACAGGGGATACGGGAGCAGTACTTC. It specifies CASSTNPGQGIREQYF.

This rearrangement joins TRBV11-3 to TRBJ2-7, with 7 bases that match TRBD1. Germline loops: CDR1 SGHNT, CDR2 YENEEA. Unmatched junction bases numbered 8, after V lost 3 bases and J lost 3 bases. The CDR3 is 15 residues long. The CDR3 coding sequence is TGTGCCAGCAGCTTTCGTCAGGGGGTAAACTACGAGCAGTACTTC. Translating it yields CASSFRQGVNYEQYF.

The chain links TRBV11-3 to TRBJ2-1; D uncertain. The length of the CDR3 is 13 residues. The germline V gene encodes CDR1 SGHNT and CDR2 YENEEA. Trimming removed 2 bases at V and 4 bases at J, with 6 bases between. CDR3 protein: CASSLTGYNEQFF. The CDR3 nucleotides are TGTGCCAGCAGCTTAACGGGTTACAATGAGCAGTTCTTC.

CDR3 region: CASSFTGVPEAFF. The CDR3 bases are TGTGCCAGCAGCTTTACAGGGGTGCCTGAAGCTTTCTTT. This chain connects TRBV5-4 to TRBJ1-1; 7 bases fit TRBD1. This CDR3 has 13 residues. The germline gives CDR1 SGHNT, CDR2 YYREEE (reference sequence). V gave up 2 bases and J gave up 6 bases; unmatched junction bases: 4.

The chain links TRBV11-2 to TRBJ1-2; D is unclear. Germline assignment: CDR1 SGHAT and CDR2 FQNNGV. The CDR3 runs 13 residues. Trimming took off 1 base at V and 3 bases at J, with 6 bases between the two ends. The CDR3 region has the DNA TGTGCCAGCAGCTTAGGGACGGACTATGGCTACACCTTC. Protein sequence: CASSLGTDYGYTF. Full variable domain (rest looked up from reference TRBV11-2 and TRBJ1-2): EAGVAQSPRYKIIEKRQSVAFWCNPISGHATLYWYQQILGQGPKLLIQFQNNGVVDDSQLPKDRFSAERLKGVDSTLKIQPAKLEDSAVYLCASSLGTDYGYTFGSGTRLTVV.

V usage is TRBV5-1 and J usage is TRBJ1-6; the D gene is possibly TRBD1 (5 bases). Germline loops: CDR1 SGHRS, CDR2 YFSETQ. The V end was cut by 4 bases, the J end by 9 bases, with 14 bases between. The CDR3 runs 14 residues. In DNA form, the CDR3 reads TGCGCCAGCAGCCCGGGGCCCCTCGGTTCACCCCTCCACTTT. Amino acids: CASSPGPLGSPLHF. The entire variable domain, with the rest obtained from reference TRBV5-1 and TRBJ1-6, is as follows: KAGVTQTPRYLIKTRGQQVTLSCSPISGHRSVSWYQQTPGQGLQFLFEYFSETQRNKGNFPGRFSGRQFSNSRSEMNVSTLELGDSALYLCASSPGPLGSPLHFGNGTRLTVT.

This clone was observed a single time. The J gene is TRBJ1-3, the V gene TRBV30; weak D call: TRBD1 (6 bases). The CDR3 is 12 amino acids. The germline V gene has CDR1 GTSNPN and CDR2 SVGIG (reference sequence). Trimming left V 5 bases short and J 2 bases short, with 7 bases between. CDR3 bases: TGTGCCTGGGGGACAACTGGAAACACCATATATTTT. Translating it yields CAWGTTGNTIYF.

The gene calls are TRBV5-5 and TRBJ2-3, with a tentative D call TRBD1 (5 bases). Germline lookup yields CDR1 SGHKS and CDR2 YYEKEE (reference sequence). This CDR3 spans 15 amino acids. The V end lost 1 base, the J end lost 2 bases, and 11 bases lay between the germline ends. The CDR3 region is CASSLQGRNTDTQYF. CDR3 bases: TGTGCCAGCAGCTTGCAGGGCCGAAACACAGATACGCAGTATTTT.

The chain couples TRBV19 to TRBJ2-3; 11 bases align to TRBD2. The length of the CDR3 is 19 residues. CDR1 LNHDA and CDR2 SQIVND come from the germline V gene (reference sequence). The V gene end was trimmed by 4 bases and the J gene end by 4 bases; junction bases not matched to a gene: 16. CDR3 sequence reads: CASSTIGASGGFNPDTQYF. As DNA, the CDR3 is TGTGCCAGTAGTACTATAGGGGCTAGCGGGGGGTTCAATCCAGATACGCAGTATTTT.

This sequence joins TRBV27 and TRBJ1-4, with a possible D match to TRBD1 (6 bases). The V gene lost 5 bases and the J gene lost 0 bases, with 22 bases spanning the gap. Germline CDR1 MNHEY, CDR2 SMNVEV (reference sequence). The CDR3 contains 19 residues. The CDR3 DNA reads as TGTGCCAGCAGTATAAAGGGGTTTACAGGGTTTGCAACTAATGAAAAACTGTTTTTT. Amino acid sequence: CASSIKGFTGFATNEKLFF.

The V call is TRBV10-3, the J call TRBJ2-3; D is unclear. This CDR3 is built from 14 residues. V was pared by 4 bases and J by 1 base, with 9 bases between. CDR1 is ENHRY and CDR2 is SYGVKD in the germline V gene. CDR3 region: CAISGSEGTDTQYF. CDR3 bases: TGTGCCATCAGTGGCTCTGAGGGCACAGATACGCAGTATTTT.

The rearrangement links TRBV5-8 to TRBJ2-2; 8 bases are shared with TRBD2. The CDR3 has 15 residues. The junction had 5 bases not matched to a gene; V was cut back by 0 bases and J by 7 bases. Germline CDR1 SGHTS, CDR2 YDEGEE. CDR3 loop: CASSLEGLGGGELFF. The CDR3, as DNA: TGTGCCAGCAGCTTGGAGGGACTAGGTGGCGGGGAGCTGTTTTTT.

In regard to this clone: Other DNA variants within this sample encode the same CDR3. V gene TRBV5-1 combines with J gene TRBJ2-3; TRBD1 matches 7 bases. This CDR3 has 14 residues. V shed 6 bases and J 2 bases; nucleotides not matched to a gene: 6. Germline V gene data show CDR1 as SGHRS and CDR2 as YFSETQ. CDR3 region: CASTNRGDTDTQYF. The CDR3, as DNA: TGCGCCAGCACAAACAGGGGAGACACAGATACGCAGTATTTT.